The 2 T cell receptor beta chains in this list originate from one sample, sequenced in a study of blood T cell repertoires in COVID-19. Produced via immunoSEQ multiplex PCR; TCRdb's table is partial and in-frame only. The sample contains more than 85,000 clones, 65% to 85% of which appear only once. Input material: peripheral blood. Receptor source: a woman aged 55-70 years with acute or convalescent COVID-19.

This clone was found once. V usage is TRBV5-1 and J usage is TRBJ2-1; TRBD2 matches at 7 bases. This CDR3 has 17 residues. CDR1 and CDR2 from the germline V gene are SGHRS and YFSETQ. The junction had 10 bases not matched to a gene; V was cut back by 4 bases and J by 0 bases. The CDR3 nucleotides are TGCGCCAGCAGCGTCGGATGGGGCGGGAGCTCCTACAATGAGCAGTTCTTC. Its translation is CASSVGWGGSSYNEQFF. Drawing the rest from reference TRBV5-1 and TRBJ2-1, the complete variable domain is KAGVTQTPRYLIKTRGQQVTLSCSPISGHRSVSWYQQTPGQGLQFLFEYFSETQRNKGNFPGRFSGRQFSNSRSEMNVSTLELGDSALYLCASSVGWGGSSYNEQFFGPGTRLTVL.

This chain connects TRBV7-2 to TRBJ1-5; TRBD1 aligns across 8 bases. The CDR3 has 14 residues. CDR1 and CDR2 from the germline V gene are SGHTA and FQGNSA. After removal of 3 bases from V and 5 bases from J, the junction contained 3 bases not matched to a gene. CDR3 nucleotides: TGTGCCAGCAGCTTTGGACAGGGCCATCAGCCCCAGCATTTT. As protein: CASSFGQGHQPQHF.